The 18 T cell receptor beta chains below all came from one sample that was sequenced in a study of cytomegalovirus exposure and HLA in healthy donors. Researchers ran the PCR with 60 Vbeta and 13 Jbeta primers. Produced via immunoSEQ multiplex PCR; TCRdb's table is partial and in-frame only. Of around 150,000 clones listed, about 85% are singletons. Sequenced material: PBMCs. The source is a man younger than 35 in good health and CMV-seropositive.

This clone occurred once. The chain couples TRBV2 to TRBJ1-5, with D perhaps TRBD1 (5 bases). Germline CDR1 is SNHLY and CDR2 is FYNNEI. V was clipped by 3 bases and J by 9 bases, with 15 bases between them. The CDR3 length is 14 residues. CDR3 protein: CASSESTDPRPQHF. The CDR3, as DNA: TGTGCCAGCAGTGAGTCGACAGACCCTCGGCCCCAGCATTTT.

To note about this clone: A read error may account for a junction end that differs from germline. This rearrangement joins TRBV5-1 to TRBJ2-4; D perhaps matches TRBD1 (7 bases). The CDR3 is made up of 17 amino acids. Germline loops: CDR1 SGHRS, CDR2 YFSETQ. The chain's CDR3 is CASSGGQTGKVKNSQYF. In DNA, the CDR3 is TGCGCCAGCAGCGGGGGGCAGACAGGGAAGGTCAAAAACAGTCAGTACTTC.

The chain uses TRBV6-4 and TRBJ1-1, with no clear D. The CDR3 runs to 13 residues. Germline CDR1 MRHNA, CDR2 SNTAGT. V lost 3 bases and J 2 bases, leaving 7 bases between the germline ends. DNA of the CDR3: TGTGCCAGCAGTGAACACGTCAACACTGAAGCTTTCTTT. Protein: CASSEHVNTEAFF.

The chain is built from TRBV2 and TRBJ2-7, with 10 bases aligning to TRBD1. The CDR3 length is 14 residues. Germline values: CDR1 SNHLY, CDR2 FYNNEI. Unmatched junction bases numbered 10, after V lost 4 bases and J lost 10 bases. CDR3 in DNA: TGTGCCAGCAGTGCCCGACAGGGGGCGGACGGACAGTACTTC. Translation: CASSARQGADGQYF.

As for this clone: At the DNA level, this CDR3 is encoded by other sequences in the same sample as well. The V gene is TRBV7-2, the J gene TRBJ1-2; a weak D match, TRBD1 (5 bases). CDR1 and CDR2 from the germline V gene are SGHTA and FQGNSA. V was clipped by 5 bases and J by 4 bases, with 11 bases between them. This CDR3 is 13 amino acids long. The CDR3 nucleotides are TGTGCCAGCAGCCCAAGACAGAGCTATGGCTACACCTTC. Its translation: CASSPRQSYGYTF. Full variable domain (outside the CDR3, taken from reference TRBV7-2 and TRBJ1-2): GAGVSQSPSNKVTEKGKDVELRCDPISGHTALYWYRQSLGQGLEFLIYFQGNSAPDKSGLPSDRFSAERTGGSVSTLTIQRTQQEDSAVYLCASSPRQSYGYTFGSGTRLTVV.

This clone was seen a handful of times. The chain employs TRBV6-6 and TRBJ2-3, with 12 bases fitting TRBD2. This CDR3 region has 16 residues. J lost 2 bases, V lost 5 bases, and 5 bases had no gene match. CDR1 and CDR2 from the germline V gene are MNHNY and SVGAGI (reference sequence). CDR3 DNA: TGTGCCAGCAGTCAGACTAGCGGGGGAATCACAGATACGCAGTATTTT. It is translated as CASSQTSGGITDTQYF.

V and J are TRBV6-5 and TRBJ2-7, with 11 bases matching TRBD1. CDR1 is MNHEY and CDR2 is SVGAGI in the germline V gene. This CDR3 has 15 amino acids. V gave up 6 bases and J gave up 2 bases; unmatched junction bases: 6. The chain's CDR3 is CASSAGTGGTYEQYF. The CDR3, as DNA: TGTGCCAGCAGCGCCGGGACAGGGGGAACCTACGAGCAGTACTTC.

V and J are TRBV19 and TRBJ1-5; unclear D gene. CDR3 length equals 15 residues. Trimming pared 6 bases from V and 3 bases from J, leaving 15 bases between. From germline, CDR1 is LNHDA and CDR2 SQIVND (reference sequence). CDR3 region: CASRRRSENNQPQHF. The CDR3 nucleotides are TGTGCCAGTAGAAGGCGGTCCGAGAACAATCAGCCCCAGCATTTT.

This sequence joins TRBV2 and TRBJ1-6; 7 positions match TRBD1. V was pared by 3 bases and J by 0 bases, with 11 bases of the junction left unmatched. CDR1 is SNHLY, CDR2 FYNNEI, per germline. The CDR3 is made up of 19 amino acids. The CDR3 nucleotides are TGTGCCAGCAGTGATCGGCAGGGGGGCCCGAGCTCCTATAATTCACCCCTCCACTTT. Translated, it gives CASSDRQGGPSSYNSPLHF.

The chain joins TRBV5-1 to TRBJ1-2, with D perhaps TRBD1 (5 bases). V gave up 4 bases and J gave up 3 bases, with 13 bases separating them. Germline-derived CDR1 and CDR2 are SGHRS and YFSETQ. The CDR3 is 14 amino acids. The CDR3 sequence is CASSPERGYYGYTF. DNA of the CDR3: TGCGCCAGCAGCCCGGAGCGGGGCTACTATGGCTACACCTTC.

This clone was seen a handful of times. The chain uses TRBV5-6 and TRBJ2-7; perhaps TRBD2 as D (7 bases). The V end lost 0 bases, the J end lost 2 bases, and 18 bases lay between the germline ends. Germline V CDR1 and CDR2: SGHDT, YYEEEE. The CDR3 length is 17 residues. For the CDR3, the DNA is TGTGCCAGCAGCTTGGTGGGGGCTAGCGGAACCGCCTACGAGCAGTACTTC. Translated: CASSLVGASGTAYEQYF.

This clone came up once. This chain links TRBV19 with TRBJ2-3; 11 bases align to TRBD2. The CDR3 sequence is 16 residues long. Germline V lookup: CDR1 LNHDA, CDR2 SQIVND (reference sequence). With V trimmed by 3 bases and J by 2 bases, 4 bases remained unmatched. Written as DNA, the CDR3 is TGTGCCAGTAGTATCGGTAGCGGGGGGGCCACAGATACGCAGTATTTT. Amino acid sequence: CASSIGSGGATDTQYF.

This clone turned up a few times. The chain employs TRBV4-2 and TRBJ2-1; 10 nucleotides match TRBD2. Germline lookup yields CDR1 LGHNA and CDR2 YNFKEQ. CDR3 length: 17 amino acids. J gave up 2 bases and V 1 base, and 5 bases lay outside the gene matches. CDR3 coding DNA: TGTGCCAGCAGCCAAGCCCGAGCGGGGGGGCCCTACAATGAGCAGTTCTTC. Amino acid sequence: CASSQARAGGPYNEQFF.

The DNA of the CDR3 is TGCGCCAGCAGCCAAGAAGTCCAGCGGGGGGTGCAAGATACGCAGTATTTT. Translating gives CASSQEVQRGVQDTQYF. The chain employs TRBV4-3 and TRBJ2-3; 9 nucleotides match TRBD2. The CDR3 is 17 amino acids. The germline V gene encodes CDR1 LGHNA and CDR2 YSLEER. V lost 0 bases, J lost 5 bases, and 9 bases stayed unmatched.

The chain carries TRBV5-5 and TRBJ2-7, with D possibly being TRBD1 (6 bases). The CDR3 covers 12 residues. Germline V gene lookup returns CDR1 SGHKS and CDR2 YYEKEE (reference sequence). The CDR3 loop reads CGTGTPPREQYF. The CDR3 region has the DNA TGTGGAACAGGGACACCTCCCCGAGAGCAGTACTTC. The full variable domain, completed using reference TRBV5-5 and TRBJ2-7, is DAGVTQSPTHLIKTRGQQVTLRCSPISGHKSVSWYQQVLGQGPQFIFQYYEKEERGRGNFPDRFSARQFPNYSSELNVNALLLGDSALYLCGTGTPPREQYFGPGTRLTVT.

The rearrangement links TRBV7-2 to TRBJ2-1; 8 bases map to TRBD2. The CDR3 runs 15 residues. Losses at the gene ends were 2 bases for V and 8 bases for J; bases not matched to a gene: 8. CDR1 and CDR2 from the germline V gene are SGHTA and FQGNSA. CDR3 nucleotide sequence: TGTGCCAGCAGCTTAATGGGACTAGGTGGGCATGAGCAGTTCTTC. Translating gives CASSLMGLGGHEQFF.

The rearrangement links TRBV7-6 to TRBJ1-2; 7 nucleotides agree with TRBD1. With V trimmed by 1 base and J by 1 base, 6 bases remained unmatched. The CDR3 covers 16 residues. CDR1 and CDR2 from the germline V gene are SGHVS and FNYEAQ. For the CDR3, the DNA is TGTGCCAGCAGCTTAGGACAGGGCCAAAATAACTATGGCTACACCTTC. This codes for CASSLGQGQNNYGYTF.

Remarks on this clone: Other DNA variants within this sample encode the same CDR3. This sequence joins TRBV19 and TRBJ1-5; TRBD1 matches at 8 bases. V gave up 4 bases and J gave up 2 bases; unmatched junction bases: 4. The CDR3 contains 15 residues. In germline, CDR1 is LNHDA, CDR2 SQIVND (reference sequence). The CDR3 bases are TGTGCCAGTAGTAGGGCAGGGGGCGGCAATCAGCCCCAGCATTTT. This translates into CASSRAGGGNQPQHF.